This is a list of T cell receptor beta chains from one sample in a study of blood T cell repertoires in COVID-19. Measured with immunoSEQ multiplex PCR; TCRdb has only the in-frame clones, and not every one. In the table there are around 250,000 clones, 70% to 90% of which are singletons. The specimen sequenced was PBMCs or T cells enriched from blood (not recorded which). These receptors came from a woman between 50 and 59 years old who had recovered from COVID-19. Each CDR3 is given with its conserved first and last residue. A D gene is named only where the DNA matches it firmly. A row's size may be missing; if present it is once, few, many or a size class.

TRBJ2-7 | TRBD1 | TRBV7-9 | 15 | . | CASSFSSGQGYEQYF | TGTGCCAGCAGCTTCTCATCGGGACAGGGTTACGAGCAGTACTTC
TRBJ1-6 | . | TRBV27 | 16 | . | CASSPAGVEFRSPLHF | TGTGCCAGCAGTCCTGCCGGGGTTGAGTTTCGTTCACCCCTCCACTTT
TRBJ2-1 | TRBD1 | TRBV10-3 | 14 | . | CATIWGQGNNEQFF | TGTGCCACGATATGGGGACAGGGGAACAATGAGCAGTTCTTC
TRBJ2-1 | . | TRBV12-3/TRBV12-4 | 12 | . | CASSATQNEQFF | TGTGCCAGCAGCGCGACTCAGAATGAGCAGTTCTTC
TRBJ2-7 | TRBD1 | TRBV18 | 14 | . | CASSPGTGGYEQYF | TGTGCCAGCTCTCCCGGGACAGGGGGTTACGAGCAGTACTTC
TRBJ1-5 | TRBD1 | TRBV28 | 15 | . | CASSRTGYSNQPQHF | TGTGCCAGCAGTCGGACAGGGTATAGCAATCAGCCCCAGCATTTT
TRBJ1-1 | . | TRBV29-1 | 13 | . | CSVAGGTDTEAFF | TGCAGCGTTGCCGGGGGTACGGACACTGAAGCTTTCTTT
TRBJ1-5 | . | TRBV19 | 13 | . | CASRGGVAQPQHF | TGTGCCAGTAGAGGGGGGGTGGCGCAGCCCCAGCATTTT
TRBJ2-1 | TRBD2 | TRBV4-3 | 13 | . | CASSQEGLAEQFF | TGCGCCAGCAGCCAAGAGGGACTAGCGGAGCAGTTCTTC
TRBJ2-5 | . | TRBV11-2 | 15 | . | CASSLGSARGETQYF | TGTGCCAGCAGCTTAGGCTCAGCTAGAGGAGAGACCCAGTACTTC
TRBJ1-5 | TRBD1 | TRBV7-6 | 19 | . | CASSLYPGRGLSSNQPQHF | TGTGCCAGCAGCTTATACCCTGGCAGGGGGCTTAGTAGCAATCAGCCCCAGCATTTT
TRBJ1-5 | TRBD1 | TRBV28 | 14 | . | CASRDRDSNQPQHF | TGTGCCAGCAGAGACAGGGATAGCAATCAGCCCCAGCATTTT
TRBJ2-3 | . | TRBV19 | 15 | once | CASSIKGHFTDTQYF | TGTGCCAGTAGTATAAAGGGACATTTCACAGATACGCAGTATTTT
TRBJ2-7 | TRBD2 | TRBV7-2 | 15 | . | CASSAPGSGALEQYF | TGTGCCAGCAGCGCCCCGGGGAGCGGGGCCCTTGAGCAGTACTTC
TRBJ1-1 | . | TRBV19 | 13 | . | CASSMALNTEAFF | TGTGCCAGTAGTATGGCACTAAACACTGAAGCTTTCTTT
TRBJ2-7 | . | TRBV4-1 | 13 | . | CASSHPGTYEQYF | TGCGCCAGCAGCCACCCAGGGACCTACGAGCAGTACTTC
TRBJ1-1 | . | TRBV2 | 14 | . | CASVKSQLNTEAFF | TGTGCCAGCGTAAAGTCACAGTTGAACACTGAAGCTTTCTTT
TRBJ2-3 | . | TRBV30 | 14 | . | CAHAGWGTTDTQYF | TGTGCCCACGCCGGGTGGGGCACCACAGATACGCAGTATTTT
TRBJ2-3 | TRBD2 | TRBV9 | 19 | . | CASSVDLTSGDPGTDTQYF | TGTGCCAGCAGCGTAGATTTGACTAGCGGGGACCCCGGGACGGATACGCAGTATTTT
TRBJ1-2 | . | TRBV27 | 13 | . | CASSLRENYGYTF | TGTGCCAGCAGTTTACGGGAAAACTATGGCTACACCTTC
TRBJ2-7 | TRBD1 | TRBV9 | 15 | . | CASSPGQTGFGEQYF | TGTGCCAGCAGCCCCGGCCAGACAGGGTTCGGCGAGCAGTACTTC
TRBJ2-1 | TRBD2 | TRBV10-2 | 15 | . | CASSEERRERDEQFF | TGCGCCAGCAGTGAGGAACGGCGGGAGCGCGATGAGCAGTTCTTC
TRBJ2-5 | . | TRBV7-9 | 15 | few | CASSLDVGLQETQYF | TGTGCCAGCAGCTTAGATGTGGGCCTCCAAGAGACCCAGTACTTC
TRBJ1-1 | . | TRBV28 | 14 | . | CASRHRGMNTEAFF | TGTGCCAGCAGGCATAGGGGGATGAACACTGAAGCTTTCTTT
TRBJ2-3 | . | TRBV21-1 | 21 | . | CASIQRGGVEGVVLGTDTQYF | TGTGCCAGCATTCAACGGGGTGGTGTGGAGGGCGTTGTTCTAGGCACAGATACGCAGTATTTT
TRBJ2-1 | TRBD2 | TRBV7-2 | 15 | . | CASSLGQRGYNEQFF | TGTGCCAGCAGCTTAGGTCAGCGGGGGTACAATGAGCAGTTCTTC
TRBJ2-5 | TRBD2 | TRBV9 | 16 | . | CASSVGLAGYQETQYF | TGTGCCAGCAGCGTAGGGCTAGCGGGGTACCAAGAGACCCAGTACTTC
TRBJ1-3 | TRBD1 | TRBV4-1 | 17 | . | CASSQDLWTGSGNTIYF | TGCGCCAGCAGCCAAGATCTCTGGACAGGCTCTGGAAACACCATATATTTT
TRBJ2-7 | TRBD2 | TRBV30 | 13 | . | CACQREGSYEQYF | TGTGCCTGCCAGCGGGAGGGTTCCTACGAGCAGTACTTC
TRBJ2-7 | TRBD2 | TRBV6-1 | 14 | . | CASSEGRGGNEQYF | TGTGCCAGCAGTGAAGGCCGCGGGGGGAACGAGCAGTACTTC
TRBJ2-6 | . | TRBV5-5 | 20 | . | CASSWTLLQGLISGANVLTF | TGTGCCAGCAGCTGGACGCTGCTACAGGGTTTGATTTCTGGGGCCAACGTCCTGACTTTC
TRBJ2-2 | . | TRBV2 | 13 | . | CASSENRPGELFF | TGTGCCAGCAGTGAAAATCGTCCCGGGGAGCTGTTTTTT